This T cell receptor beta chain derives from a study of T cell responses to AZD1222 COVID-19 vaccine. With V trimmed by 4 bases and J by 6 bases, 10 bases remained unmatched. Germline lookup yields CDR1 SGHNT and CDR2 YYREEE (reference sequence). CDR3 length: 15 residues. Sequenced by immunoSEQ multiplex PCR; TCRdb stores in-frame clones only, minus some. Of 85,000 to 100,000 clones in the sample, about 88% were seen once. The rearrangement links TRBV5-4 to TRBJ2-5; 9 positions agree with TRBD1. This receptor was obtained from an adult in good health. Sequencing used peripheral blood, obtained on day 0 of AZD1222 vaccination. The CDR3 bases are TGTGCCAGCAGCGTACCGGGACAGGGAAGAAAGACCCAGTACTTC. This codes for CASSVPGQGRKTQYF.